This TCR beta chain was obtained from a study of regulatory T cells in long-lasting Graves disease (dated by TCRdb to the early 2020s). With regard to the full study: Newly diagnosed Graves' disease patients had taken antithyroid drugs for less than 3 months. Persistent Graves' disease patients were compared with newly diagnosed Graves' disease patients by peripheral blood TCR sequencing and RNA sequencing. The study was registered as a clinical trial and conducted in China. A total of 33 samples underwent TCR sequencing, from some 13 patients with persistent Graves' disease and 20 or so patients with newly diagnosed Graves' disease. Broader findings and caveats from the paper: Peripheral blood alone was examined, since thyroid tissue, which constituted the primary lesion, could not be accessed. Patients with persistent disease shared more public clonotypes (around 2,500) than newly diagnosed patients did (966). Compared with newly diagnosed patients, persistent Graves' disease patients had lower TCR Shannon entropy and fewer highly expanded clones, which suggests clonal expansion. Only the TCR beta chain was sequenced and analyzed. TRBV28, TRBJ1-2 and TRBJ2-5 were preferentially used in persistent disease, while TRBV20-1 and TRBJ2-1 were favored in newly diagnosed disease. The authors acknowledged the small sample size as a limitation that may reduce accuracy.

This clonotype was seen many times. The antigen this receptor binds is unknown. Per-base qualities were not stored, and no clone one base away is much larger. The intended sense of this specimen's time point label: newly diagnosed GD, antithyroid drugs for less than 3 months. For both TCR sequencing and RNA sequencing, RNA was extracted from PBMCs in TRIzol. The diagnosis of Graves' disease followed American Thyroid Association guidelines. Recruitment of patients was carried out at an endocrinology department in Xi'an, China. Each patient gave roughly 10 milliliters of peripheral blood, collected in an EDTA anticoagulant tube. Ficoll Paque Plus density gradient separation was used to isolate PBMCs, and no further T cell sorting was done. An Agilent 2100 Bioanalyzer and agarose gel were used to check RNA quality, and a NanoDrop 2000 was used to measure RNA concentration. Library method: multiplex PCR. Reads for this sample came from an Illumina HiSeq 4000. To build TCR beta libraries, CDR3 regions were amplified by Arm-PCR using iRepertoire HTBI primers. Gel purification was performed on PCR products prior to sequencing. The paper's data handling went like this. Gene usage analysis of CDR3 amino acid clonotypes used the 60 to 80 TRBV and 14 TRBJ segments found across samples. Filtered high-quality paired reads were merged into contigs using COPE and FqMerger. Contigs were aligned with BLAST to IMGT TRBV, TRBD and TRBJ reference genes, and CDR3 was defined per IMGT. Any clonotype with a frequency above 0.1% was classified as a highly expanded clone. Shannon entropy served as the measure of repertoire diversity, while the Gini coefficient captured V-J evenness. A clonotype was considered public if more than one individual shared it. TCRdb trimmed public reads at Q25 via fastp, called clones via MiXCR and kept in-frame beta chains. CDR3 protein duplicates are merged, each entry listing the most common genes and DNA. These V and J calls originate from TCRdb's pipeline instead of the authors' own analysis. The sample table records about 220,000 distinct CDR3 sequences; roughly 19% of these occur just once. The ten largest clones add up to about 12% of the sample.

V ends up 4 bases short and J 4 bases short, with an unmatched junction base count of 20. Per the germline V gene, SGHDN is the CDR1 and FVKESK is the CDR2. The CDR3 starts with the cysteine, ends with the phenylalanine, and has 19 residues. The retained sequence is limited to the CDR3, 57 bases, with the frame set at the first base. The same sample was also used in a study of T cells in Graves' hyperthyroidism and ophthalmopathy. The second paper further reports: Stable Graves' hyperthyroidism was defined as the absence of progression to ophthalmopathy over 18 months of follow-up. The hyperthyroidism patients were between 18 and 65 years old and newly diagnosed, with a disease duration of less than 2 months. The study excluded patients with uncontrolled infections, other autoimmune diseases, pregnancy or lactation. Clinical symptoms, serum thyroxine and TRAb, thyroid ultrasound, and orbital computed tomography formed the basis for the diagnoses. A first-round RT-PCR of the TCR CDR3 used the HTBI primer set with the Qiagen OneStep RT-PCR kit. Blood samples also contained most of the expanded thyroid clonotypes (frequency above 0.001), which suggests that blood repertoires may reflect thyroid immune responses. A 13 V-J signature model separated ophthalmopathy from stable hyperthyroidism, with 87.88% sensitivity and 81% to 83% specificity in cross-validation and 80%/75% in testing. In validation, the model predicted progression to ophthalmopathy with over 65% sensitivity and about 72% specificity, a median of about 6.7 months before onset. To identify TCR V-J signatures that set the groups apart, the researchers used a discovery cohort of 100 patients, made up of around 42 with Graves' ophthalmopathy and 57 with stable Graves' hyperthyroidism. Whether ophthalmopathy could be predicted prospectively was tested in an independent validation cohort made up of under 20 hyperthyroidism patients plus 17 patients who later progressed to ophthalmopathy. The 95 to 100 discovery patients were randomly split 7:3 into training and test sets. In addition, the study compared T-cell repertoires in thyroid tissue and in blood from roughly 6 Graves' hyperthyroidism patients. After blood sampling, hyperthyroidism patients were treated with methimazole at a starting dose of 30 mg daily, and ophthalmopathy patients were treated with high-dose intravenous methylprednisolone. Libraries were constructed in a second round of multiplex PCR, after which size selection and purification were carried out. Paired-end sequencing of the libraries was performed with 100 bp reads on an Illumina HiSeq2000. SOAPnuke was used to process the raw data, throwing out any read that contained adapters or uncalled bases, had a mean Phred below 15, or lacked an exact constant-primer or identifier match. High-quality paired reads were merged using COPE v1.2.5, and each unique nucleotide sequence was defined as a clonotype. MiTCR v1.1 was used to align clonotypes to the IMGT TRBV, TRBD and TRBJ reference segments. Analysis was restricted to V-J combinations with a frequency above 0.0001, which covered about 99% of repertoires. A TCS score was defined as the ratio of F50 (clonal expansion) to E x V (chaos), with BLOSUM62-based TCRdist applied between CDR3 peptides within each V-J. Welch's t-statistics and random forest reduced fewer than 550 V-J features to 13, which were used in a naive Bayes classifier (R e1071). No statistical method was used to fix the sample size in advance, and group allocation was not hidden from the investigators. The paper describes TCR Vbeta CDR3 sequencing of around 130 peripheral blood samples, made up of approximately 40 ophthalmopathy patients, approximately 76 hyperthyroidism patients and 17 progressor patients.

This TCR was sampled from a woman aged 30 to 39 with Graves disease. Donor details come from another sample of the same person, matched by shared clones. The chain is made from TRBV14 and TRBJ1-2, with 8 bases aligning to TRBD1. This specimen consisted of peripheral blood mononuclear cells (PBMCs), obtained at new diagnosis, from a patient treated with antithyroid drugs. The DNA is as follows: TGTGCCAGCAGCCCTCCTTTCCGAGAACAGGGGGGTGAAGGCTATGGCTACACCTTC. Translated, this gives CASSPPFREQGGEGYGYTF. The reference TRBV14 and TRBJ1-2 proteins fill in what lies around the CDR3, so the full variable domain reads EAGVTQFPSHSVIEKGQTVTLRCDPISGHDNLYWYRRVMGKEIKFLLHFVKESKQDESGMPNNRFLAERTGGTYSTLKVQPAELEDSGVYFCASSPPFREQGGEGYGYTFGSGTRLTVV.